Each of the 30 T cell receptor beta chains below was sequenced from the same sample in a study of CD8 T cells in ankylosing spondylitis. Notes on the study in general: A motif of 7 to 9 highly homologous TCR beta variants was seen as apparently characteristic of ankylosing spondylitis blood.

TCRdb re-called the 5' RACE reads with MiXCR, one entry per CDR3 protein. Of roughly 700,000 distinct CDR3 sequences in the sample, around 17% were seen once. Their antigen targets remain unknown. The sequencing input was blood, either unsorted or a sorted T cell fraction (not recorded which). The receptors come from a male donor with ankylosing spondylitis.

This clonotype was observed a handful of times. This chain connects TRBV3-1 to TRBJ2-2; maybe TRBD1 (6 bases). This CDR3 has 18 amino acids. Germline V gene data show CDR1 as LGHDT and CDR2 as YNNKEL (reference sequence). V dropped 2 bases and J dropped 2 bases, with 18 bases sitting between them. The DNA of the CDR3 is TGTGCCAGCAGCCAACCGACCCCCAACAGGGAAAACACCGGGGAGCTGTTTTTT. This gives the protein CASSQPTPNRENTGELFF. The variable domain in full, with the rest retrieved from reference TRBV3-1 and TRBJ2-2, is DTAVSQTPKYLVTQMGNDKSIKCEQNLGHDTMYWYKQDSKKFLKIMFSYNNKELIINETVPNRFSPKSPDKAHLNLHINSLELGDSAVYFCASSQPTPNRENTGELFFGEGSRLTVL.

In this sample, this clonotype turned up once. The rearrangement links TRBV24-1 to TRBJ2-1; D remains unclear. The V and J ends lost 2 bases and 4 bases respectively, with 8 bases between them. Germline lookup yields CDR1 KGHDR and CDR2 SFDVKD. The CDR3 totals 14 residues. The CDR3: CATSDSIKYNEQFF. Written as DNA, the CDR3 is TGTGCCACCAGTGATTCGATCAAGTACAATGAGCAGTTCTTC.

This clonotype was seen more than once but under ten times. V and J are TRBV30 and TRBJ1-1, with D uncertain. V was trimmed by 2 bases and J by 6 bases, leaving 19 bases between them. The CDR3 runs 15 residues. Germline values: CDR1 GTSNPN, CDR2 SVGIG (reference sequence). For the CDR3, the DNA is TGTGCCTGGAGTCGGGGTGGTTTCGGGTCGGCTGAAGCTTTCTTT. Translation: CAWSRGGFGSAEAFF.

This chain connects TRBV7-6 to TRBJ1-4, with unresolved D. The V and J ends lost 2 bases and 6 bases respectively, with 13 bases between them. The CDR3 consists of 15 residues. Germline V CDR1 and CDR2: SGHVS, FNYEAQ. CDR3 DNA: TGTGCCAGCAGCTTACGAAGTGCGGCCTATGAAAAACTGTTTTTT. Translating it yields CASSLRSAAYEKLFF.

The CDR3 nucleotides read TGCAGTGCTAGAGACGGACAGGGGGCGGTATCTAATGAAAAACTGTTTTTT. This codes for CSARDGQGAVSNEKLFF. The chain uses TRBV20-1 and TRBJ1-4; TRBD1 aligns across 11 bases. Germline V CDR1 and CDR2: DFQATT, SNEGSKA (reference sequence). The CDR3 extends over 17 amino acids. The V and J ends lost 0 bases and 3 bases, in that order; junction bases with no gene match: 6.

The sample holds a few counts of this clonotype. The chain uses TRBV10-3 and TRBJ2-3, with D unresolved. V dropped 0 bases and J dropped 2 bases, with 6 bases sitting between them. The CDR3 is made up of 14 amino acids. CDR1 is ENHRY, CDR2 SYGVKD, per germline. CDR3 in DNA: TGTGCCATCAGTGAGTCGGCGAACACAGATACGCAGTATTTT. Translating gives CAISESANTDTQYF.

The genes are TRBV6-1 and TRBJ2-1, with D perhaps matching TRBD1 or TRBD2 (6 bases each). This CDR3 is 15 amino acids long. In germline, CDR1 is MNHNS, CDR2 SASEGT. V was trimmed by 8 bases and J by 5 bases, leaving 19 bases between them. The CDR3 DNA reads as TGTGCCAGCCTCGGAGGGGGGATTGGGAACAATGAGCAGTTCTTC. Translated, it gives CASLGGGIGNNEQFF.

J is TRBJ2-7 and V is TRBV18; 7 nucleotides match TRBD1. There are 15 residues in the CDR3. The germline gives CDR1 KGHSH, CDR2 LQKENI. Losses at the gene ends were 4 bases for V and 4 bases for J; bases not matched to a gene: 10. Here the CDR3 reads CASSQYGQVVYEQYF. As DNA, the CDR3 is TGTGCCAGCTCACAATATGGACAGGTGGTTTACGAGCAGTACTTC.

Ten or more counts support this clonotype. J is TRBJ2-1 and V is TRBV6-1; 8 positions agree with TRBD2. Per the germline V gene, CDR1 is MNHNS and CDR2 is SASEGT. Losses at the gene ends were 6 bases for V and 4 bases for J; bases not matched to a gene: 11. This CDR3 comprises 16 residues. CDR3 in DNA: TGTGCCAGCAGCCGGGGTGGGGGCGGGAGGTACAATGAGCAGTTCTTC. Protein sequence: CASSRGGGGRYNEQFF.

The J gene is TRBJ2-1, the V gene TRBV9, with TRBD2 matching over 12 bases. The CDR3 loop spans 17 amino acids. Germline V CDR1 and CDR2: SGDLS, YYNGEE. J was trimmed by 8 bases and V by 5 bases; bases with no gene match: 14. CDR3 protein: CASSSLSLAGGSHEQFF. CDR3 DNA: TGTGCCAGCAGTTCTCTCTCTCTAGCGGGAGGGAGCCATGAGCAGTTCTTC.

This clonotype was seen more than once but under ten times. The CDR3 DNA reads TGTGCCAGTTCATTCAGGGCTAGCGGGGGAGGGGAGACCCAGTACTTC. The encoded protein is CASSFRASGGGETQYF. The chain recombines TRBV12-3 or TRBV12-4 with TRBJ2-5, with 10 bases aligning to TRBD2. With V trimmed by 9 bases and J by 5 bases, 15 bases remained unmatched. This CDR3 is 16 amino acids long.

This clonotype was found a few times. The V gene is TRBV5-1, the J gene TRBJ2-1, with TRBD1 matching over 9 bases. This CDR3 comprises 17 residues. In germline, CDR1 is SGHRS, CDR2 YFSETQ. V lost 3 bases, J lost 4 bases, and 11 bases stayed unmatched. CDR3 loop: CASSSPVGTGLYNEQFF. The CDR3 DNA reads TGCGCCAGCAGCTCCCCAGTCGGGACAGGGCTGTACAATGAGCAGTTCTTC.

Here the CDR3 reads CASSPIQGGSGNQPQHF. CDR3 coding DNA: TGTGCCAGCAGCCCCATACAGGGTGGGTCGGGTAATCAGCCCCAGCATTTT. The rearrangement links TRBV5-5 to TRBJ1-5; TRBD1 might be the D (6 bases). The germline gives CDR1 SGHKS, CDR2 YYEKEE (reference sequence). CDR3 size: 17 residues. V lost 4 bases to trimming and J lost 4 bases, with 21 bases between them.

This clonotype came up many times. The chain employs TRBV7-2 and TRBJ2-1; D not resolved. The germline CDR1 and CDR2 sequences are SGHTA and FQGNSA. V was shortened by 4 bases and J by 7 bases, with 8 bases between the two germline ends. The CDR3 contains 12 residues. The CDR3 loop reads CASSSSWNEQFF. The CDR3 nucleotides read TGTGCCAGCAGCTCCTCATGGAATGAGCAGTTCTTC.

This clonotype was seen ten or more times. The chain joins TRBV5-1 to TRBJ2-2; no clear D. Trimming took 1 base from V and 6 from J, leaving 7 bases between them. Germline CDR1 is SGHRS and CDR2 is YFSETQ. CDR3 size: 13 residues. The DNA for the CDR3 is TGCGCCAGCAGCTTGTCAGGTCCCGGGGAGCTGTTTTTT. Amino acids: CASSLSGPGELFF. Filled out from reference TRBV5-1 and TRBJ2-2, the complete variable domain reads KAGVTQTPRYLIKTRGQQVTLSCSPISGHRSVSWYQQTPGQGLQFLFEYFSETQRNKGNFPGRFSGRQFSNSRSEMNVSTLELGDSALYLCASSLSGPGELFFGEGSRLTVL.

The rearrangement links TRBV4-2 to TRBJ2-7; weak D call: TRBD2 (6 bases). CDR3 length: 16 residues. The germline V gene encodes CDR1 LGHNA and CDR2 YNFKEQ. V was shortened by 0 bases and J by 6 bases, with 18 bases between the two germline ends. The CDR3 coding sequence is TGTGCCAGCAGCCAAGAAAGGACGGGAGCGATGATCGAGCAGTACTTC. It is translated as CASSQERTGAMIEQYF.

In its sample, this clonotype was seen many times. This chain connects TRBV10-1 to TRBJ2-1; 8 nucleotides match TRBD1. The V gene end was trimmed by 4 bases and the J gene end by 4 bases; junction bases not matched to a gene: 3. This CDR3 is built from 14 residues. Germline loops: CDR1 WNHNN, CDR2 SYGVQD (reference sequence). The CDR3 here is CASSADRVYNEQFF. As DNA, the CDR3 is TGCGCCAGCAGTGCGGACAGGGTTTACAATGAGCAGTTCTTC.

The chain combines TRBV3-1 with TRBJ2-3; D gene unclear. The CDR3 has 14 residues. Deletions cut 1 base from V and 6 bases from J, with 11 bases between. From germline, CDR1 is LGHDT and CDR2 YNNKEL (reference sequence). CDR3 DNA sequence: TGTGCCAGCAGCCAAGCTAGTTCTCTGGATACGCAGTATTTT. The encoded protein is CASSQASSLDTQYF.

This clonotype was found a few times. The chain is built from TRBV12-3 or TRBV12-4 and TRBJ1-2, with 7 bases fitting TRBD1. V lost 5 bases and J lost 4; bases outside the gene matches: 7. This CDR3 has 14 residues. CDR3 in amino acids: CASSRTGEGYGYTF. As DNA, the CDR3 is TGTGCCAGCAGTCGAACAGGGGAGGGCTATGGCTACACCTTC.

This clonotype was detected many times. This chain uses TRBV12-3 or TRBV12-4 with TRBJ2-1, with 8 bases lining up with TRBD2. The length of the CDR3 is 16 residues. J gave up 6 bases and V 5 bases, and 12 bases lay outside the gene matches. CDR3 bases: TGTGCCAGCAGTGTGAGAGGGCGGGGGGCCCTCAATGAGCAGTTCTTC. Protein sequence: CASSVRGRGALNEQFF.

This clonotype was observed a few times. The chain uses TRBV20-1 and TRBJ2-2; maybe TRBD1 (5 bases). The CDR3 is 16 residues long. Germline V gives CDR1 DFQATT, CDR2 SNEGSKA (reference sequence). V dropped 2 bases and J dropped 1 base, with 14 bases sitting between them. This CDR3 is CSARQGREWNTGELFF. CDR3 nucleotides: TGCAGTGCTAGACAGGGAAGGGAATGGAACACCGGGGAGCTGTTTTTT.

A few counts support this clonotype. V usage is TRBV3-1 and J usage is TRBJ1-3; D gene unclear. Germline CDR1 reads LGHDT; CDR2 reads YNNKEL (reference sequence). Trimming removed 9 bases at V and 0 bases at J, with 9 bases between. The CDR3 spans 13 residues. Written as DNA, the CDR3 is TGTGCCAGTAGTAATTTCTCTGGAAACACCATATATTTT. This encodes CASSNFSGNTIYF.

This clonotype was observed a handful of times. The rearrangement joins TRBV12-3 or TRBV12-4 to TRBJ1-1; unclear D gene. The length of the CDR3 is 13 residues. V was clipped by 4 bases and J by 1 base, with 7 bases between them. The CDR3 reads CASSYTENTEAFF. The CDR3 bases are TGTGCCAGCAGTTATACAGAGAACACTGAAGCTTTCTTT.

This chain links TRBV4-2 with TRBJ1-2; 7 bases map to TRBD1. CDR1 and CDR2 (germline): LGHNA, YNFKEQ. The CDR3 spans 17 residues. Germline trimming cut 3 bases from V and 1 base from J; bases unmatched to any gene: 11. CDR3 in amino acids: CASSQTGTAILNYGYTF. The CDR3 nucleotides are TGTGCCAGCAGCCAGACCGGGACAGCTATTCTTAACTATGGCTACACCTTC.

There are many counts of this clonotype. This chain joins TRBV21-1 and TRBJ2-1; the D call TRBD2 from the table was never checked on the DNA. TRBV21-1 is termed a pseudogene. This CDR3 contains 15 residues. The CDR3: CASTSPGLGDNEQFF. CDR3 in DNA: TGTGCCAGCACCTCCCCGGGACTAGGCGACAATGAGCAGTTCTTC.

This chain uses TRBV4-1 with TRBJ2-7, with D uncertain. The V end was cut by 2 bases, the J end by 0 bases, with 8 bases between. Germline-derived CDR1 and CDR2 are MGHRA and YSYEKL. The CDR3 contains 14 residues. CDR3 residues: CASSQLPGSYEQYF. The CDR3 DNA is TGCGCCAGCAGCCAACTACCTGGCTCCTACGAGCAGTACTTC.

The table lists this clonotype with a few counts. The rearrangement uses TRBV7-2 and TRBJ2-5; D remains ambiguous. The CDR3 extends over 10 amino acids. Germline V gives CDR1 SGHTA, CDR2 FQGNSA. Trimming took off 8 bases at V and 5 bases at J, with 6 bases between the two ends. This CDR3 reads CASGMETQYF. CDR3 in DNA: TGTGCCAGCGGGATGGAGACCCAGTACTTC.

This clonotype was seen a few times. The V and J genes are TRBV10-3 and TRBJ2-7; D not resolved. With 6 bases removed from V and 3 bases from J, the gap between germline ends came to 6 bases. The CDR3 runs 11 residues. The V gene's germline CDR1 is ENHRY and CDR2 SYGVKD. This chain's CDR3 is CAISSLYEQYF. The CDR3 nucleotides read TGTGCCATCAGCAGCCTCTACGAGCAGTACTTC.

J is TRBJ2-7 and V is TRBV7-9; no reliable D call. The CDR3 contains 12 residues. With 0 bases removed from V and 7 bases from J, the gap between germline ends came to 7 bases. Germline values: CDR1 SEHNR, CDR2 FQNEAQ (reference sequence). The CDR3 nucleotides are TGTGCCAGCAGCTTAGCGAACGGAGAGCAGTACTTC. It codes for CASSLANGEQYF.

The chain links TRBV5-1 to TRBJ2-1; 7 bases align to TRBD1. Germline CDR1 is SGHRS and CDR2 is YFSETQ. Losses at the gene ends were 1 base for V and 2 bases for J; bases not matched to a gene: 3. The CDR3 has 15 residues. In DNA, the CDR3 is TGCGCCAGCAGCTTGCAGGGACAGACCTACAATGAGCAGTTCTTC. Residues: CASSLQGQTYNEQFF.